These 20 T cell receptor beta chains came from one sample sequenced in a study of blood T cell repertoires in COVID-19. Data came from immunoSEQ multiplex PCR; TCRdb stores just in-frame clones and leaves some out. The repertoire holds around 120,000 clones, with about three quarters as singletons. Source material: peripheral blood. The origin of the receptors is a man older than 75 with acute or convalescent COVID-19.

The rearrangement joins TRBV10-3 to TRBJ2-2; 7 bases line up with TRBD2. This CDR3 is built from 15 residues. The germline gives CDR1 ENHRY, CDR2 SYGVKD. With V trimmed by 3 bases and J by 2 bases, 3 bases remained unmatched. The CDR3 loop is CAISDGTTNTGELFF. Written as DNA, the CDR3 is TGTGCCATCAGTGACGGGACTACCAACACCGGGGAGCTGTTTTTT.

The V call is TRBV6-5, the J call TRBJ2-1, with 10 bases lining up with TRBD2. CDR3 length: 12 residues. J lost 15 bases, V lost 6 bases, and 8 bases had no gene match. Germline V gives CDR1 MNHEY, CDR2 SVGAGI. CDR3 nucleotide sequence: TGTGCCAGCAGCCCCGGGACTAGCGTATCGTTCTTC. Protein sequence: CASSPGTSVSFF.

This clone was picked up a small number of times. V and J are TRBV6-5 and TRBJ2-4; TRBD2 aligns across 8 bases. The CDR3 length is 14 residues. Per germline, CDR1 MNHEY and CDR2 SVGAGI. V gave up 4 bases and J gave up 12 bases; unmatched junction bases: 11. CDR3 nucleotide sequence: TGTGCCAGCAGTTTCGGGACTAGTGCTAACGGTCAGTACTTC. Its protein is CASSFGTSANGQYF.

Points on this clone: Different DNA sequences within this sample yield the same CDR3. This sequence joins TRBV28 and TRBJ2-3; a weak D match, TRBD2 (7 bases). Trimming removed 3 bases at V and 2 bases at J, with 12 bases between. The CDR3 consists of 15 residues. CDR1 MDHEN and CDR2 SYDVKM come from the germline V gene. The CDR3 bases are TGTGCCAGCAGTTTTTCGGGGGGCAACACAGATACGCAGTATTTT. This gives the protein CASSFSGGNTDTQYF.

The V and J genes are TRBV2 and TRBJ1-1, with TRBD1 matching 7 bases. The CDR3 has 12 residues. Germline-derived CDR1 and CDR2 are SNHLY and FYNNEI. CDR3 region: CAAQGSWTEAFF. Here the CDR3 DNA reads TGTGCAGCACAGGGGTCGTGGACTGAAGCTTTCTTT.

The gene calls are TRBV28 and TRBJ2-7, with 7 bases aligning to TRBD2. The CDR3 extends over 15 amino acids. CDR1 is MDHEN and CDR2 is SYDVKM in the germline V gene. The ends lost 5 bases at V and 3 bases at J; junction bases unmatched: 10. This CDR3 is CASSPGLAGVYEQYF. DNA of the CDR3: TGTGCCAGCAGTCCGGGGTTGGCGGGGGTCTACGAGCAGTACTTC.

This chain uses TRBV5-8 with TRBJ2-7; TRBD1 might be the D (5 bases). The V end lost 3 bases, the J end lost 4 bases, and 8 bases lay between the germline ends. In germline, CDR1 is SGHTS, CDR2 YDEGEE. The CDR3 has 12 amino acids. The CDR3 coding sequence is TGTGCCAGCAGCTCTCCAGGGTACGAGCAGTACTTC. Its protein is CASSSPGYEQYF.

This clone came up many times. The rearrangement links TRBV2 to TRBJ1-4, with D possibly matching TRBD1 (5 bases). Trimming removed 6 bases from V and 5 bases from J, with 13 bases in between. This CDR3 has 14 amino acids. In germline, CDR1 is SNHLY, CDR2 FYNNEI. The CDR3, as DNA: TGTGCCAGCAGAACGGGACTGCTGAATGAAAAACTGTTTTTT. It yields the protein CASRTGLLNEKLFF.

This clone was detected only a few times. The rearrangement joins TRBV6-5 to TRBJ1-3; TRBD1 aligns across 9 bases. CDR3 length: 15 amino acids. V lost 6 bases and J lost 3; bases outside the gene matches: 6. Germline lookup yields CDR1 MNHEY and CDR2 SVGAGI. CDR3 residues: CASRRGQGSGNTIYF. The CDR3 DNA reads TGTGCCAGCAGACGGGGACAGGGAAGTGGAAACACCATATATTTT.

The genes are TRBV9 and TRBJ1-2, with D tentatively TRBD1 (6 bases). CDR1 is SGDLS and CDR2 is YYNGEE in the germline V gene. The CDR3 has 15 residues. Trimming shortened V by 4 bases and J by 2 bases, and 15 bases separated the two germline ends. The CDR3 is CASSPRITGNYGYTF. The CDR3 DNA is TGTGCCAGCAGCCCGCGGATAACAGGGAACTATGGCTACACCTTC.

The V and J genes are TRBV5-1 and TRBJ2-1; D is possibly TRBD1 (6 bases). This CDR3 is 15 amino acids long. Per germline, CDR1 SGHRS and CDR2 YFSETQ. Trimming pared 7 bases from V and 5 bases from J, leaving 19 bases between. CDR3 DNA: TGCGCCAGCGGCCAGGGGTTAGGACCGGACAATGAGCAGTTCTTC. It specifies CASGQGLGPDNEQFF.

This clone has at least ten counts. This chain joins TRBV24-1 and TRBJ2-3; maybe TRBD2 (5 bases). There are 16 residues in the CDR3. The V end lost 3 bases, the J end lost 0 bases, and 12 bases lay between the germline ends. Germline V CDR1 and CDR2: KGHDR, SFDVKD. Written as DNA, the CDR3 is TGTGCCACCAGTGATATCAGGACTTCCAGCACAGATACGCAGTATTTT. Translation gives CATSDIRTSSTDTQYF.

The V call is TRBV5-4, the J call TRBJ2-2; D is possibly TRBD2 (6 bases). Trimming pared 4 bases from V and 7 bases from J, leaving 14 bases between. The germline V gene has CDR1 SGHNT and CDR2 YYREEE (reference sequence). The CDR3 has 14 amino acids. The CDR3 sequence is CASSPQLAHGELFF. DNA for the CDR3: TGTGCCAGCAGCCCCCAGCTAGCGCACGGGGAGCTGTTTTTT.

The genes are TRBV6-5 and TRBJ1-2, with a possible D match to TRBD1 (5 bases). This CDR3 spans 13 amino acids. V dropped 6 bases and J dropped 7 bases, with 15 bases sitting between them. Germline V gene lookup returns CDR1 MNHEY and CDR2 SVGAGI. For the CDR3, the DNA is TGTGCCAGCAGAACGGGGGTCCCCGTTGGCTACACCTTC. It translates to CASRTGVPVGYTF.

The chain couples TRBV2 to TRBJ2-5; the match to TRBD2 covers 7 bases. V was pared by 4 bases and J by 5 bases, with 4 bases of the junction left unmatched. The germline CDR1 and CDR2 sequences are SNHLY and FYNNEI. The CDR3 length is 13 residues. CDR3: CASSVYGGETQYF. The CDR3 bases are TGTGCCAGCAGTGTTTACGGGGGGGAGACCCAGTACTTC.

The V gene is TRBV5-6, the J gene TRBJ1-6, with D maybe TRBD1 (5 bases). The CDR3 extends over 17 amino acids. Germline V lookup: CDR1 SGHDT, CDR2 YYEEEE. V gave up 4 bases and J gave up 8 bases, with 22 bases separating them. The CDR3 here is CASSPGRSNRFHSPLHF. CDR3 coding DNA: TGTGCCAGCAGCCCCGGTCGGTCAAACAGGTTCCATTCACCCCTCCACTTT. The full variable domain, in which reference TRBV5-6 and TRBJ1-6 provide the parts outside the CDR3, is DAGVTQSPTHLIKTRGQQVTLRCSPKSGHDTVSWYQQALGQGPQFIFQYYEEEERQRGNFPDRFSGHQFPNYSSELNVNALLLGDSALYLCASSPGRSNRFHSPLHFGNGTRLTVT.

This clone turned up a few times. V and J are TRBV28 and TRBJ2-7, with D maybe TRBD2 (6 bases). The CDR3 totals 15 residues. Trimming cost V 10 bases and J 3 bases, with 22 bases left between them. Germline CDR1 and CDR2: MDHEN and SYDVKM. The CDR3 DNA reads TGTGCCACCCGAACCCCCGGCCCCGGGGGCTACGAGCAGTACTTC. It is translated as CATRTPGPGGYEQYF.

DNA for the CDR3: TGTGCCAGTAACCGGGACAGACAAGGGGATGAGCAGTTCTTC. Translation gives CASNRDRQGDEQFF. The rearrangement joins TRBV2 to TRBJ2-1; 7 nucleotides line up with TRBD1. The germline gives CDR1 SNHLY, CDR2 FYNNEI. There are 14 residues in the CDR3. After removal of 9 bases from V and 8 bases from J, the junction contained 13 bases not matched to a gene. The full variable domain, rest sourced from reference TRBV2 and TRBJ2-1, is EPEVTQTPSHQVTQMGQEVILRCVPISNHLYFYWYRQILGQKVEFLVSFYNNEISEKSEIFDDQFSVERPDGSNFTLKIRSTKLEDSAMYFCASNRDRQGDEQFFGPGTRLTVL.

The gene calls are TRBV5-5 and TRBJ2-1, with 8 bases fitting TRBD2. The CDR3 covers 15 residues. V lost 2 bases to trimming and J lost 4 bases; unmatched junction nucleotides: 5. Germline V gene lookup returns CDR1 SGHKS and CDR2 YYEKEE (reference sequence). The CDR3 nucleotides are TGTGCCAGCAGCTTAGCGGGAGAGGGGTACAATGAGCAGTTCTTC. Residues: CASSLAGEGYNEQFF.

A few counts support this clone. The J gene is TRBJ1-5, the V gene TRBV28; a weak D match, TRBD1 (6 bases). The germline CDR1 and CDR2 sequences are MDHEN and SYDVKM. This CDR3 is built from 16 residues. V lost 3 bases to trimming and J lost 7 bases, with 19 bases between them. The CDR3 DNA sequence: TGTGCCAGCAGTTTGTCCGGGACAAGTGGGTACCAGCCCCAGCATTTT. It specifies CASSLSGTSGYQPQHF.